Below, one T cell receptor beta chain is given with its context. No antigen is known for it. CDR3 length equals 18 residues. The V gene end was trimmed by 8 bases and the J gene end by 0 bases; junction bases not matched to a gene: 9. Germline V CDR1 and CDR2: LNHDA, SQIVND (reference sequence). The sample originates from a study of T cell responses to AZD1222 COVID-19 vaccine. The repertoire was sequenced with immunoSEQ multiplex PCR; TCRdb's copy has only in-frame clones and lacks some. The repertoire includes more than 80,000 clones, 90% of them detected once, and roughly 8% sits in the top ten. Study-wide results and caveats: Close to half of all spike-specific TCRs reportedly target regions of the variants that are unmutated. The breadth and depth of Spike-specific TCRs increased once two AZD1222 doses had been given. Females outnumbered males among donors, who were mostly white British; clonal diversity was possibly underestimated. Only after the peak T cell response were repertoires sampled.

The TCR was taken from an adult who received the AZD1222 COVID-19 vaccine. The specimen was peripheral blood, collected 28 days after the second AZD1222 dose. The chain uses TRBV19 and TRBJ2-6, with TRBD1 matching 11 bases. The CDR3 loop is CASGQGALRVSGANVLTF. DNA for the CDR3: TGTGCCAGTGGACAGGGGGCGCTTAGGGTCTCTGGGGCCAACGTCCTGACTTTC.